Sequencing of this T cell receptor (beta chain) was carried out in a study of cytomegalovirus exposure and HLA in healthy donors listed by TCRdb under 2017. Concerning the study at large: In an earlier analysis of some 550 of the donors, 250 to 300 Gb of sequence data and 90 million to 130 million unique TCR beta sequences from about 190 million T cells were reported. Roughly 300 gigabases of sequencing data and around 87 million unique TCR sequences were included in an early release covering about 700 HLA-typed donors. Of the 300 to 450 genotyped donors, roughly 80% were placed in the genetic ancestry cluster associated with self-reported Caucasian donors. The study aimed to test whether cataloging public T cell receptors could reveal signatures of past pathogen exposure. The T cell repertoires of 666 subjects were profiled by immunosequencing and related to cytomegalovirus serostatus. Along with the roughly 670-subject first cohort, a separate validation cohort of over a hundred different subjects was used. The study combined high-throughput TCR immunosequencing, statistical association of individual TCRs with disease status, and machine learning to predict cytomegalovirus infection status. A later analysis re-analyzed previously published TCR beta repertoires from about 600 donors and added high-resolution HLA genotyping to study TCR occurrence patterns. The later analysis used no new phenotypic data to find candidate immune exposures, relying instead on TCR beta sequences and their occurrence across donors. In an earlier analysis of 500 to 650 of the donors, high-throughput TCR beta sequencing was used to judge whether each TCR beta V gene segment behaved as functional or pseudogenic. Donor age, sex, ethnicity and CMV serostatus were collected together with the repertoire data. In a later genetic analysis, genome-wide SNP genotypes for about three fifths of the roughly 670 donors were used, and that subset was treated as a discovery cohort. Every discovery cohort repertoire had been produced on one sequencing platform. Both class I and class II loci were covered by HLA typing, at four-digit resolution. Typing coverage differed by locus: A, B, C, DRB1 and DQB1 were typed in roughly 620-630 donors, DQA1 in 522, DPA1 in some 610, and DPB1 in roughly 470. Five DR-DQ haplotypes were treated as single units for association and clustering because of strong linkage in the cohort. Among some 410 genotyped donors of the cohort, an average of roughly 240,000 unique TCR beta nucleotide sequences were sequenced per donor, around 20% of them non-productive.

Per the germline V gene, KGHSH is the CDR1 and LQKENI is the CDR2. Counted from cysteine to phenylalanine, this CDR3 has 15 amino acids. Only the CDR3 DNA stays, 45 bases, in frame from base 1. V loses 2 bases, J loses 6 bases, and the germline ends lie 15 bases apart. Broader findings and caveats from the paper: In a later genetic analysis, fewer N-insertions in productive TCRs were reported among donors in an Asian-associated ancestry cluster than the roughly 700-donor mean. In a later analysis, 15,000 to 20,000 TCR beta sequences were associated with specific HLA alleles at a false discovery rate of 0.05. Because HLA typing was unavailable for some donors at each locus, only the typed subset was used in association tests. The presence/absence analyses assumed that sequencing depth was roughly uniform across donors, and that assumption may not be true. A cluster of highly shared sequence variants was judged likely to represent a technical artifact of the sequencing pipeline. The classifier was reported to diagnose cytomegalovirus status with high specificity and sensitivity in both the original and validation cohorts. Because the 87-base-pair reads could not distinguish some IMGT-functional V segments, including TRBV6-2 and TRBV6-3, those segments were excluded. Assigning TCR associations to individual alleles was difficult when HLA alleles, especially DR and DQ, strongly co-occurred. According to the authors, the approach could potentially be generalized to other disease states and immunological phenotypes. A later analysis found that HLA-associated TCR beta chains were more clonally expanded and had lower generation probabilities than equally common non-associated chains. According to a later analysis, parvovirus B19, influenza, CMV and Epstein-Barr virus appeared linked to several top co-occurrence clusters. In a later genetic analysis, a missense DCLRE1C variant was associated with V-gene and J-gene trimming of TCR beta chains, and the association was replicated in an independent cohort. In an earlier analysis of approximately 590 of the donors, most TCR beta V segments were observed in productive rearrangements about 90% or about 30% of the time, broadly matching IMGT annotations. Only TCR beta chains were sequenced in this cohort, and the absence of alpha or paired-chain data limited detectable features. A further reported finding was that TCR beta sequences accurately predicted the HLA-A and HLA-B alleles for most subjects in the first cohort. The only immune exposure information available for the cohort was CMV serostatus. A few of the identified cytomegalovirus-associated TCR beta chains were confirmed in vitro to be specific for cytomegalovirus antigens. In a later analysis, most CMV-associated TCR beta chains were found to appear HLA-restricted, with HLA associations seemingly driven largely by CMV exposure. The earlier analysis of approximately 540 of the donors excluded 15 to 20 rarely observed V segments, including chromosome 9 orphons, because counts were too low. Linkage disequilibrium might explain the correlated functional status among segregating V segments, but an unknown experimental factor could not be ruled out. In the study, around 160 TCR beta chains were listed as associated with cytomegalovirus. Across donors, most TCR sequences were observed very rarely, whereas some public TCRs were present in many individuals. In a later analysis, the rate of TCR association differed among HLA loci, with DRB1 alleles having the most associated TCRs and HLA-C alleles having the fewest.

The cohort comprised around 700 healthy bone marrow donors. All cohort members were sampled while nominally healthy, although unrecorded immune exposures were likely present. The donor was CMV seronegative and was included in the group of several hundred seronegative cohort members. Each donor provided a peripheral blood sample, and peripheral blood mononuclear cells were used for TCR beta sequencing. The Qiagen DNeasy Blood Extraction Kit was used to extract genomic DNA from the blood cell samples. Concerning this clone: There is no known antigen for this receptor. Base qualities are not at hand, and no much larger clone is one base apart.

Library construction relied on the immunoSEQ multiplex PCR assay. A mixture of 60 forward primers for TCR Vbeta segments and 13 reverse primers for TCR Jbeta segments was used in the multiplex PCR. Amplification of the CDR3 region of rearranged TCR beta genes was performed with a multiplex PCR assay on genomic DNA. The amplified TCR beta libraries were sequenced on the Illumina HiSeq System as 87-base-pair reads. For the original study's pipeline: A later analysis counted about 80 million unique TCR beta chains across the 670 or so repertoires, and some 11 million of these chains were shared by at least two donors. Raw reads were error-corrected and collapsed into unique sequences with a nearest-neighbor algorithm that merged closely related sequences to remove PCR and sequencing errors. Alignment of CDR3 sequences to IMGT reference sequences was used to assign V, D and J gene segments. Each retained sequence needed at least a six-nucleotide match to both a V gene segment and a J gene segment. A rearrangement counted as productive if the CDR3 had no stop codons and remained in frame with V and J, and every other rearrangement counted as non-productive. Following IMGT convention, CDR3 was defined as the stretch from the second conserved V-encoded cysteine up to the conserved J-encoded phenylalanine. The earlier analysis of fewer than 750 of the donors excluded sequences that lacked an unambiguous match to a single V gene segment. In an earlier analysis of approximately 590 of the donors, V segments were called functional above 56.7% productive rearrangements and were called segregating when the between-donor standard deviation exceeded 5%. A statistical classification framework was built to diagnose cytomegalovirus status from the catalog of TCR beta chain sequences. A later analysis assigned V and J genes by comparing TCR nucleotide sequences with IMGT/GENE-DB human TR gene sequences. Using the TCRdist pipeline, a later analysis assigned CDR3 sequences along with most-parsimonious VDJ recombination scenarios. In a later analysis, each TCR beta chain was defined by its CDR3 amino acid sequence together with its V-gene family, and reads without a unique V-gene family were excluded. To address suspected cross-contamination and a sequencing artifact, a later analysis removed some 620 highly shared, low-generation-probability nucleotide sequences. In a later analysis, a clonal expansion index for each public chain was calculated from normalized within-repertoire ranks of inferred template counts. In a later analysis, generation probabilities were computed using a VDJ recombination model fitted to out-of-frame rearrangements, and the results were checked against IGoR. In a later analysis, hypergeometric tests were used to score TCR-TCR, TCR-HLA and TCR-CMV co-occurrence, with a repertoire-size bias correction applied to TCR pairs. A later analysis estimated false discovery rates by permuting HLA or CMV assignments 20 times. In a later analysis, co-occurring TCRs were grouped with DBSCAN, and TCRdist sequence similarity was added when clustering was performed within HLA-allele-positive subsets. For co-occurrence clustering, repertoires with fewer than 30,000 or more than 120,000 public chains were excluded, along with about five repertoires with anomalous nucleotide sharing. TCRdb retrieved this table from immuneACCESS and kept in-frame rearrangements only. Not all clones are present; in checked studies, unresolved V genes account for under half, and no reason is known for the remainder. That table is the source of V, J and clone size, and D and trimming were worked out from the DNA. Counted in this sample were some 130,000 clones; roughly 83% of them appeared once. The ten largest account for 0.95% to 1.5% of the sample.

This clonotype was sampled from a girl aged 2-10 years in good health and CMV-seronegative. The V gene is TRBV18 and the J gene is TRBJ2-3; the D gene lacks a confident call. Sequencing input: PBMCs. The nucleotides read TGTGCCAGCTCACCAAGCCTCCTATATCGGGATACGCAGTATTTT. Its translation reads: CASSPSLLYRDTQYF.